This T cell receptor beta chain was identified in a study of identifying expanded T cells in peripheral blood (dated by TCRdb to between 2018 and 2021). A note on the overall study: Technical replicates were generated by sequencing separate aliquots of the same genomic DNA pool, with four replicates compared pairwise.

With respect to this clone: It lacks a known antigen. Per-base qualities were not stored, and no clone one base away is much larger.

No immune events such as infections were documented for the healthy donors during the collection period. To calibrate time-dependent variance in a beta-binomial model of T-cell clone differential abundance, blood repertoires from healthy donors were used as a training cohort. The training cohort comprised approximately ten healthy donors, 3 female and 7 male. Donor ages ranged from 29 to 64 years, with an average of around 45 years. Whole blood from each healthy donor was obtained from a commercial supplier and was collected at three time points 2 to 3 weeks apart. For immunosequencing, genomic DNA was extracted from unsorted whole blood. Results the study describes overall, beyond this receptor: The authors expected that biological variance in healthy repertoires might rise further over much longer intervals, such as months to years. The binomial model flagged roughly 1.2 differentially abundant clones between technical replicates but around 15 over around 2 weeks and 18 to 20 over about four weeks. Across all healthy donors, variance in clone template counts between approximately 2-week samples was found to increase significantly with total template count. Across all healthy-donor time intervals, the beta-binomial model significantly cut both the number of clones called differentially abundant and the false-positive rate.

The immunoSEQ Assay, which uses bias-controlled multiplex PCR amplification of genomic DNA, was used to profile TCRbeta CDR3 regions. In the source study's methods: To quantify the absolute abundance of each unique TCRbeta CDR3 region, the sequences were collapsed and filtered. Two models were used to test differential abundance: a binomial model (Fisher-equivalent) and a beta-binomial model that adds time-dependent variance fitted from healthy donors. Clones with fewer than 5 combined templates were removed, and differential abundance was called for clones with a Benjamini-Hochberg FDR below 0.01. Using the form v = (b*log(k)+a)^2, the beta-binomial variance was modeled as a function of the total template count across the two samples. TCRdb mirrors the immuneACCESS table, restricted to in-frame sequences. Some clones are absent from its copies; in checked studies, under half trace to an unresolved V gene, and the reason for the others is unknown. V, J and clone size derive from that table, while D and trimming were established from the DNA sequence. The sample contains around 50,000 clones, approximately 89% of them found a single time. The top ten clones comprise about 3.7% of the sample.

The specimen was blood. The receptor's source is a person aged 18 to 70 in good health.

The nucleotide sequence is given as TGTGCCTGGAGTGTCTGGAGCGGGGGGTCCAATGAGCAGTTCTTC. This is translated as CAWSVWSGGSNEQFF. The sequence links TRBV30 to TRBJ2-1, with TRBD2 identical over 9 junction bases. Unmatched junction bases come to 6, with V trimmed by 0 bases and J by 6 bases. CDR3 length: 15 amino acids, cysteine to phenylalanine. Only the CDR3 portion is preserved as DNA: 45 bases, with reading frame beginning at the first base. Reading the germline V gene (reference sequence) gives CDR1 GTSNPN and CDR2 SVGIG.